These 6 T cell receptor beta chains were sequenced from one sample in a study of blood T cell repertoires in COVID-19. Sequenced by immunoSEQ multiplex PCR; TCRdb stores in-frame clones only, minus some. The sample lists about 200,000 clones, 75% to 90% occurring once. Specimen: peripheral blood. These receptors originate from a man aged 55 to 70 who had recovered from COVID-19.

The rearrangement links TRBV29-1 to TRBJ2-3, with 8 bases lining up with TRBD1. The CDR3 covers 12 residues. The germline V gene has CDR1 SQVTM and CDR2 ANQGSEA. J gave up 6 bases and V 6 bases, and 5 bases lay outside the gene matches. CDR3 amino acids: CSVRTGWDTQYF. CDR3 nucleotides: TGCAGCGTGAGGACAGGGTGGGATACGCAGTATTTT.

The chain links TRBV29-1 to TRBJ1-2; 7 bases line up with TRBD1. CDR1 SQVTM and CDR2 ANQGSEA come from the germline V gene. V lost 4 bases and J lost 2; bases outside the gene matches: 4. CDR3 size: 13 residues. The CDR3 DNA follows: TGCAGCGTTGGCCGACAGGGAAACTATGGCTACACCTTC. This codes for CSVGRQGNYGYTF.

The chain joins TRBV19 to TRBJ2-7; tentatively, D is TRBD1 (6 bases). The germline CDR1 and CDR2 sequences are LNHDA and SQIVND (reference sequence). This CDR3 comprises 15 residues. Trimming shortened V by 6 bases and J by 2 bases, and 17 bases separated the two germline ends. CDR3 sequence reads: CASSIPGTYPYEQYF. In DNA form, the CDR3 reads TGTGCCAGTAGCATCCCCGGGACATATCCCTACGAGCAGTACTTC.

The chain uses TRBV4-2 and TRBJ2-3; 12 bases line up with TRBD2. V gave up 2 bases and J gave up 0 bases; unmatched junction bases: 3. CDR1 and CDR2 (germline): LGHNA, YNFKEQ. This CDR3 is 17 amino acids long. CDR3 sequence reads: CASSQKGTSGSTDTQYF. The CDR3 DNA reads as TGTGCCAGCAGCCAAAAAGGGACTAGCGGGAGCACAGATACGCAGTATTTT.

The rearrangement links TRBV7-9 to TRBJ2-7; possible D gene TRBD1, 6 bases. Trimming removed 5 bases at V and 6 bases at J, with 11 bases between. The germline CDR1 and CDR2 sequences are SEHNR and FQNEAQ (reference sequence). The CDR3 sequence is 12 residues long. The CDR3 nucleotides are TGTGCCAGCAGCGATCTCAGGGGCGAGCAGTACTTC. Its translation: CASSDLRGEQYF.

Only a few counts were recorded for this clone. The V call is TRBV5-4, the J call TRBJ1-1; 10 bases match TRBD1. Germline values: CDR1 SGHNT, CDR2 YYREEE (reference sequence). The CDR3 is 14 residues long. The trim removed 3 bases at V and 3 bases at J, leaving 2 bases unmatched. CDR3 in DNA: TGTGCCAGCAGCTCAGGACAGGGGGACACTGAAGCTTTCTTT. Its protein is CASSSGQGDTEAFF.